These T cell receptor beta chains were read from a single sample in a study of blood T cells in healthy people across ages. TCRdb re-analysed the 5' RACE reads in MiXCR, keeping a single row per CDR3 protein. Altogether 1.8 million or so distinct CDR3 sequences are present, about 39% being singletons, with the ten largest covering around 23%. The sample taken for sequencing was blood. The source of these receptors is a human donor in good health. Both conserved end residues are part of each CDR3. A D gene is named only where the DNA matches it firmly. Rows give clone size only sometimes, using once, few, many, or a class for an expanded clone.

v_gene	abundance	j_gene	d_gene	CDR3aa	CDR3nt
TRBV4-3	few	TRBJ2-7	TRBD1	CASSPPPGQGDPYEQYF	TGCGCCAGCAGCCCGCCCCCAGGACAGGGGGACCCCTACGAGCAGTACTTC
TRBV18	-	TRBJ1-4	-	CASSPTRVLEKLFF	TGTGCCAGTTCACCGACCCGGGTCCTTGAAAAACTGTTTTTT
TRBV11-1	few	TRBJ2-7	TRBD1	CASSLDRGMGYEQYF	TGTGCCAGCAGCTTGGACAGGGGGATGGGCTACGAGCAGTACTTC
TRBV4-3	-	TRBJ1-4	-	CASSQVPPDSTTNEKLFF	TGCGCCAGCAGCCAAGTCCCCCCGGACAGCACAACTAATGAAAAACTGTTTTTT
TRBV29-1	many	TRBJ2-1	-	CSVDDREEFF	TGCAGCGTTGACGACAGGGAGGAGTTCTTC
TRBV12-5	-	TRBJ1-2	-	CASGHAGADYGYTF	TGTGCTAGTGGGCACGCCGGGGCCGACTATGGCTACACCTTC
TRBV4-2	many	TRBJ2-5	-	CASSQEEQETQYF	TGTGCCAGCAGCCAAGAAGAGCAGGAGACCCAGTACTTC
TRBV7-9	few	TRBJ1-2	-	CASSTTTGSSYGYTF	TGTGCCAGCAGCACCACTACAGGGTCGTCATATGGCTACACCTTC
TRBV5-1	many	TRBJ2-5	TRBD1	CASSFTGTGEETQYF	TGCGCCAGCAGTTTTACCGGGACAGGGGAAGAGACCCAGTACTTC
TRBV12-3/TRBV12-4	few	TRBJ2-1	TRBD2	CASKLGGTQYNEQFF	TGTGCCAGCAAATTGGGGGGGACCCAGTACAACGAGCAGTTCTTC
TRBV2	-	TRBJ1-2	-	CASGLLSQNYGYTF	TGTGCCAGCGGACTTTTGTCCCAGAACTATGGCTACACCTTC
TRBV12-3/TRBV12-4	few	TRBJ2-7	TRBD2	CASSPTSGIYERYF	TGTGCCAGCAGTCCTACTAGCGGGATATACGAGCGGTACTTC
TRBV7-2	-	TRBJ2-2	-	CASSLRGGPLTGELFF	TGTGCCAGCAGCTTAAGAGGGGGGCCCCTTACCGGGGAGCTGTTTTTT
TRBV20-1	-	TRBJ1-6	TRBD1	CSASEDRVWSPLHF	TGCAGTGCTAGTGAGGACAGGGTTTGGTCACCCCTCCACTTT
TRBV29-1	many	TRBJ2-1	-	CSVYIGTSPNMIYNEQFF	TGCAGCGTTTACATCGGGACTTCTCCAAATATGATCTACAATGAGCAGTTCTTC
TRBV7-2	-	TRBJ2-1	TRBD2	CASSSGGPFADEQFF	TGTGCCAGCAGCTCGGGGGGGCCGTTCGCGGATGAGCAGTTCTTC
TRBV4-3	-	TRBJ2-5	-	CASSQSSSPRETQYF	TGCGCCAGCAGCCAATCCTCTAGCCCTCGGGAGACCCAGTACTTC
TRBV7-3	-	TRBJ2-2	TRBD1	CASSPMPLYGTGSGELFF	TGTGCCAGCAGCCCCATGCCTCTTTACGGGACAGGATCGGGGGAGCTGTTTTTT
TRBV29-1	-	TRBJ1-1	-	CSVEGRVGTEAFF	TGCAGCGTTGAAGGCAGGGTGGGGACTGAAGCTTTCTTT
TRBV27	-	TRBJ1-2	TRBD1	CASRPWDRDDGYTF	TGTGCCAGCAGACCTTGGGACAGGGACGATGGCTACACCTTC
TRBV29-1	-	TRBJ1-2	-	CSAGGTENYGYTF	TGCAGCGCCGGCGGCACAGAAAACTATGGCTACACCTTC
TRBV20-1	-	TRBJ2-7	TRBD1	CSVLTGGDEQYF	TGCAGTGTTTTGACAGGGGGGGACGAGCAGTACTTC
TRBV19	-	TRBJ1-2	-	CASLDARGYYGYTF	TGTGCCAGTCTTGATGCGAGGGGGTACTATGGCTACACCTTC
TRBV29-1	-	TRBJ1-1	-	CSVVAMLSNTEAFF	TGCAGCGTTGTTGCCATGCTCTCCAACACTGAAGCTTTCTTT
TRBV15	-	TRBJ1-2	TRBD1	CATTQSPGTGVCGCTF	TGTGCCACCACCCAGAGTCCCGGGACAGGGGTCTGTGGCTGCACCTTC
TRBV7-3	many	TRBJ1-2	-	CASSPQGTYGYTF	TGTGCCAGTAGCCCTCAGGGGACCTATGGCTACACCTTC
TRBV2	-	TRBJ2-5	TRBD2	CASSVIGGGEETQYF	TGTGCCAGTAGTGTTATCGGCGGGGGAGAAGAGACCCAGTACTTC
TRBV5-1	-	TRBJ2-7	-	CASTEIGGLYEQYF	TGCGCCAGCACCGAAATCGGGGGCCTCTACGAGCAGTACTTC
TRBV7-9	-	TRBJ2-1	-	CASSLDTWSDEQFF	TGTGCCAGCAGCTTAGACACTTGGTCGGATGAGCAGTTCTTC
TRBV4-1	-	TRBJ2-7	-	CASSQAGQVAYEQYF	TGCGCCAGCAGCCAAGCGGGCCAGGTCGCCTACGAGCAGTACTTC
TRBV5-1	-	TRBJ2-5	-	CAADRTGKETQYF	TGCGCAGCCGATCGAACAGGGAAAGAGACCCAGTACTTC
TRBV11-2	-	TRBJ1-2	-	CASSNLQGPSYGYTF	TGTGCCAGCAGCAACCTACAGGGACCTTCCTATGGCTACACCTTC
TRBV12-3/TRBV12-4	-	TRBJ2-1	TRBD2	CASKLLAGVGVNEQFF	TGTGCCAGCAAATTACTAGCGGGAGTCGGTGTGAATGAGCAGTTCTTC